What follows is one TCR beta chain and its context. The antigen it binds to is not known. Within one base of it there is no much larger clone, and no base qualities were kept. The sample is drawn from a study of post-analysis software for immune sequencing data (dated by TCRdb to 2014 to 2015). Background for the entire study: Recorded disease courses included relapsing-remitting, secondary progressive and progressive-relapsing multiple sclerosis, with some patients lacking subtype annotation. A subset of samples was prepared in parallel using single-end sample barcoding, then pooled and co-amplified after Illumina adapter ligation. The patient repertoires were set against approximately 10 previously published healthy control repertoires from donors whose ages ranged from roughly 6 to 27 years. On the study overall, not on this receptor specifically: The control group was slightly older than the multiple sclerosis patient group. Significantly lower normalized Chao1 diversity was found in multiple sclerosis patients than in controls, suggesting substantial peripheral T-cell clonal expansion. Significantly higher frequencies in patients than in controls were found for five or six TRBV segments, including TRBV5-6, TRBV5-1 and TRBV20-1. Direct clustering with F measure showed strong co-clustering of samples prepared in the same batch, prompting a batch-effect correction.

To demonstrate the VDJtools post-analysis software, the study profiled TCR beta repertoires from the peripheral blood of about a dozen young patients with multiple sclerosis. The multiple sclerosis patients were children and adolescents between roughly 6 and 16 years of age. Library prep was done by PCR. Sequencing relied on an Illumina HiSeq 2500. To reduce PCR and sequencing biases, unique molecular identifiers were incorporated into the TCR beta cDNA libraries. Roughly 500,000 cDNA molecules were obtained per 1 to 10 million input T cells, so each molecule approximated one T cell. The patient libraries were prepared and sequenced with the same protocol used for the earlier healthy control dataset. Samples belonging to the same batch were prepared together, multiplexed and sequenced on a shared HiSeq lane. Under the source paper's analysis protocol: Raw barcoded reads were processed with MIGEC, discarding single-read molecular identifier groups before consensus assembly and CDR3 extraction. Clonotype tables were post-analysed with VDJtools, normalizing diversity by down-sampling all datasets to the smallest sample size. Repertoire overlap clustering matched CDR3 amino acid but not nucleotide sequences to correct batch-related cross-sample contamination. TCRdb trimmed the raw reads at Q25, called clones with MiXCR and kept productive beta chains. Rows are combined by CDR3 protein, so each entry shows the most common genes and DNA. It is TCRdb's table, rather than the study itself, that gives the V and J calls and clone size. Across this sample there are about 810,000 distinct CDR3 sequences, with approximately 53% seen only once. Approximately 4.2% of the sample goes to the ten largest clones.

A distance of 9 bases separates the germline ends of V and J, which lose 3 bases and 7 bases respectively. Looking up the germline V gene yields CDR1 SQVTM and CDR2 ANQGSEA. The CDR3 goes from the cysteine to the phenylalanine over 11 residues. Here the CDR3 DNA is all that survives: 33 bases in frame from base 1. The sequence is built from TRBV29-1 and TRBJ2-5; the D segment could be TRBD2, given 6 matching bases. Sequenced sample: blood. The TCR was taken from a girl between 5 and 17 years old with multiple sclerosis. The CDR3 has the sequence CSVDWGGTQYF. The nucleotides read TGCAGCGTTGACTGGGGAGGGACCCAGTACTTC. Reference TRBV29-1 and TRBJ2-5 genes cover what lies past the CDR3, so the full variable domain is SAVISQKPSRDICQRGTSLTIQCQVDSQVTMMFWYRQQPGQSLTLIATANQGSEATYESGFVIDKFPISRPNLTFSTLTVSNMSPEDSSIYLCSVDWGGTQYFGPGTRLLVL.